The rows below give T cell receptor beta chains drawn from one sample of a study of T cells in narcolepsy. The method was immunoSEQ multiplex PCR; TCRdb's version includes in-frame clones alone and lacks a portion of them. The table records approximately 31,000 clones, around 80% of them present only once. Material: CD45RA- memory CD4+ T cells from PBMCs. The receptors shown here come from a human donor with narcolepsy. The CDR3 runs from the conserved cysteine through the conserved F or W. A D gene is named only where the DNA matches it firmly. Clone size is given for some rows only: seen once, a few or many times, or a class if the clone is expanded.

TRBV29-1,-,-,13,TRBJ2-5,TGCAGCGTTGCACAGGGTGGGGGAGAGACCCAGTACTTC,CSVAQGGGETQYF
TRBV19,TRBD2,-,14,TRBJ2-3,TGTGCCAGTAGGAATGGGGGGGACCCAGATACGCAGTATTTT,CASRNGGDPDTQYF
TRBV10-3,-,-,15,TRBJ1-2,TGTGCCATCAGTGGCAGGGAAAGCCCCTCCGGTGGCTACACCTTC,CAISGRESPSGGYTF
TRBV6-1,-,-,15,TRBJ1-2,TGTGCCAGCCTTCGGGCACCCCCGCAGGACTATGGCTACACCTTC,CASLRAPPQDYGYTF
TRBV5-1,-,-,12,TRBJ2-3,TGCGCCAGCAGCTTCGGCACAGATACGCAGTATTTT,CASSFGTDTQYF
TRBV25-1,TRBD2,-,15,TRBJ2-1,TGTGCCAGCAGTGAATCCCTAGCGGGGGTGAATGAGCAGTTCTTC,CASSESLAGVNEQFF
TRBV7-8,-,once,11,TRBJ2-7,TGTGCCAGCAGACAGGGTTACGAGCAGTACTTC,CASRQGYEQYF
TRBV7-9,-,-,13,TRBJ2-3,TGTGCCAGCAGCTTAGCGGGGCCAGATACGCAGTATTTT,CASSLAGPDTQYF
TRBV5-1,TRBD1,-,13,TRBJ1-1,TGCGCCAGCAGCGGTTCGACAGGGGAGAAAGCTTTCTTT,CASSGSTGEKAFF
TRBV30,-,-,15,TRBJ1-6,TGTGCCTGGACCGGTACTGGCAGCCGTAATTCACCCCTCCACTTT,CAWTGTGSRNSPLHF
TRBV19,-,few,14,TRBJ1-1,TGTGCCAGTAGTATAGATCGGTGGGACGGTGAAGCTTTCTTT,CASSIDRWDGEAFF
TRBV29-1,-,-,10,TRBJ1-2,TGCAGCGTAGGAGAGTATGGCTACACCTTC,CSVGEYGYTF
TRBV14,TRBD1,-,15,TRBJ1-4,TGTGCCAGCAGCCTTTACAGGGGGGTTAATGAAAAACTGTTTTTT,CASSLYRGVNEKLFF
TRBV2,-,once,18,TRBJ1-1,TGTGCCAGCAGTGAAGCCCGACCCCCGCTTAGGCAGGACACTGAAGCTTTCTTT,CASSEARPPLRQDTEAFF
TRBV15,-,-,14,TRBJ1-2,TGTGCCACCAGCAGCCCTCCAGGGAACTATGGCTACACCTTC,CATSSPPGNYGYTF
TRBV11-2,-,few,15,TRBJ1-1,TGTGCCAGCAGAACAGAGGGGGGGTTGAACACTGAAGCTTTCTTT,CASRTEGGLNTEAFF
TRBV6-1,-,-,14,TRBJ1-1,TGTGCCAGCAGTATTAGGGACACTAACACTGAAGCTTTCTTT,CASSIRDTNTEAFF
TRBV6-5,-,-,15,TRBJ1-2,TGTGCCAGCAGTTACTATGGGGAGTCTAACTATGGCTACACCTTC,CASSYYGESNYGYTF
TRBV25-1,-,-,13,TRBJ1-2,TGTGCCAGCAGGAAACAGGGCGGGAGTGGCTACACCTTC,CASRKQGGSGYTF
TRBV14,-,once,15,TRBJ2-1,TGTGCCAGCAGCCAAGGAGGGGTCTCCTACAATGAGCAGTTCTTC,CASSQGGVSYNEQFF
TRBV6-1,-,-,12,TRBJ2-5,TGTGCCAGCAGGCAAGCCCGAGAGACCCAGTACTTC,CASRQARETQYF
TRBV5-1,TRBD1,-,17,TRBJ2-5,TGCGCCAGCAGCTTGGTAACTTTAGGGACAGGGGCAGAGACCCAGTACTTC,CASSLVTLGTGAETQYF
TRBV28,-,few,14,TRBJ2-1,TGTGCCAGCAGTTTCATGAGCTCCTACAATGAGCAGTTCTTC,CASSFMSSYNEQFF
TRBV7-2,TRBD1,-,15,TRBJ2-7,TGTGCCAGCAGCTCACCGGGACAGTCACCCTACGAGCAGTACTTC,CASSSPGQSPYEQYF
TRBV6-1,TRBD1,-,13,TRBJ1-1,TGTGCCGGAAGGGACAGGGTTGTCACTGAAGCTTTCTTT,CAGRDRVVTEAFF
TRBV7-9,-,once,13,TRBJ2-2,TGTGCCAGCAGCTTTAAGGGTTCTGGGGAGCTGTTTTTT,CASSFKGSGELFF
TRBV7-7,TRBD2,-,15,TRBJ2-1,TGTGCTAGCAGCTTAGAGCGGGGATCCTACAATGAGCAGTTCTTC,CASSLERGSYNEQFF
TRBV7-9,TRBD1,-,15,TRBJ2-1,TGTGCCAGCAGCCTAGGGGGCCCCCTCTACAATGAGCAGTTCTTC,CASSLGGPLYNEQFF
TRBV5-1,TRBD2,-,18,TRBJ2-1,TGCGCCAGCAGCCTCGCGACCCAAGCGGGGGGACTTTACAATGAGCAGTTCTTC,CASSLATQAGGLYNEQFF
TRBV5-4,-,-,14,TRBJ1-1,TGTGCCAGCAGCTTGAGGGGAGGTGACACTGAAGCTTTCTTT,CASSLRGGDTEAFF
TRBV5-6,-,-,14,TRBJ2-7,TGTGCCAGCAGTCGGGACCGCTCTTCCTACGAGCAGTACTTC,CASSRDRSSYEQYF
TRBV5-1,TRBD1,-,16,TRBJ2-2,TGCGCCAGCAGCAAGGGACAGGGGGCGACTGCCGGGGAGCTGTTTTTT,CASSKGQGATAGELFF
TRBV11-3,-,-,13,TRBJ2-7,TGTGCCAGCAGCTTAGGGAGAATCTACGAGCAGTACTTC,CASSLGRIYEQYF
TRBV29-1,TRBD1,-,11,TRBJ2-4,TGCAGCGTTGGACAGGGGCACATTCAGTACTTC,CSVGQGHIQYF
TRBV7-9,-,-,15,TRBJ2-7,TGTGCCAGCAGCTTAGCTGGGCAGGAGTCCTACGAGCAGTACTTC,CASSLAGQESYEQYF
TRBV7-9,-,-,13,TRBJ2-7,TGTGCCAGCAGCCCCCGGGGCTACTACGAGCAGTACTTC,CASSPRGYYEQYF
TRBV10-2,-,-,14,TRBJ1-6,TGCGCCAGCAGTGTAGAAAGATTGAATTCACCCCTCCACTTT,CASSVERLNSPLHF
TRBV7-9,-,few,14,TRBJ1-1,TGTGCCAGCAGCTTAGCGACCGAGAACACTGAAGCTTTCTTT,CASSLATENTEAFF